This T cell receptor beta chain was captured by sequencing in a study of regulatory T cells in long-lasting Graves disease. The germline V gene encodes CDR1 MNHEY and CDR2 SVGAGI. V shed 2 bases and J 6 bases; nucleotides not matched to a gene: 8. The CDR3 runs to 16 residues. Library construction for TCR beta used iRepertoire HTBI primers and Arm-PCR of CDR3 regions. TCRdb re-analysed the multiplex PCR reads in MiXCR, keeping a single row per CDR3 protein. This sample has 500,000 to 800,000 distinct CDR3 sequences, with around 30% found just once. Time point reported: persistent/refractory GD, antithyroid drugs over 5 years with positive TRAb. The TCR library was made from RNA extracted from PBMCs.

The sample was peripheral blood mononuclear cells (PBMCs), taken when the disease was refractory, from a patient treated with antithyroid drugs. The origin of this receptor is a female donor with Graves disease. The chain carries TRBV6-5 and TRBJ1-5; 9 nucleotides match TRBD1. For the CDR3, the DNA is TGTGCCAGCAGTTACCCGGGGTACAGGGGGCTTCAGCCCCAGCATTTT. Its protein is CASSYPGYRGLQPQHF.